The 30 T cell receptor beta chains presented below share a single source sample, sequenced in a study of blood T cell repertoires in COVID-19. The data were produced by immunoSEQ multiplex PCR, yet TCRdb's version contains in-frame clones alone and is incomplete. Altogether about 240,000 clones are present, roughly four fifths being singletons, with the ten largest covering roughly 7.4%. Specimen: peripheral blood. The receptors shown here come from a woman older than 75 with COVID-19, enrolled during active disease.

CDR3 amino acids: CASSYGVEGYEQYF. The CDR3, as DNA: TGTGCCAGCAGTTATGGGGTTGAGGGCTACGAGCAGTACTTC. V is TRBV6-6 and J is TRBJ2-7; a possible D gene is TRBD2 (5 bases). V gave up 3 bases and J gave up 3 bases, with 12 bases separating them. The CDR3 covers 14 residues. Germline-derived CDR1 and CDR2 are MNHNY and SVGAGI (reference sequence).

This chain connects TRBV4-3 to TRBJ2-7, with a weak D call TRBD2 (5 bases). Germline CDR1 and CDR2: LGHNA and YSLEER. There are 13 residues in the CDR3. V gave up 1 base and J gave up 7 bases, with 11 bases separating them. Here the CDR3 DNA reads TGCGCCAGCAGCCAAGCCAGCACGGGAGAGCAGTACTTC. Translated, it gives CASSQASTGEQYF.

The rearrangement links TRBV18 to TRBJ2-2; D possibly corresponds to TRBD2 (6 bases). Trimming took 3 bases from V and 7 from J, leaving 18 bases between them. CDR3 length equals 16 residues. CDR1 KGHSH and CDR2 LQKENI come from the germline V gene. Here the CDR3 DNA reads TGTGCCAGCTCACCTAGCCGGAGGGTAGTCAACGGGGAGCTGTTTTTT. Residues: CASSPSRRVVNGELFF.

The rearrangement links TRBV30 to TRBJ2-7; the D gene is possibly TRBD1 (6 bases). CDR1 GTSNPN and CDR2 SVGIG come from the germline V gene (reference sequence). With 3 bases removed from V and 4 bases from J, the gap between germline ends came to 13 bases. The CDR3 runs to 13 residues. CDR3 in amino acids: CAWRGRGTYEQYF. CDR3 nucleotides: TGTGCCTGGAGGGGCAGGGGCACTTACGAGCAGTACTTC.

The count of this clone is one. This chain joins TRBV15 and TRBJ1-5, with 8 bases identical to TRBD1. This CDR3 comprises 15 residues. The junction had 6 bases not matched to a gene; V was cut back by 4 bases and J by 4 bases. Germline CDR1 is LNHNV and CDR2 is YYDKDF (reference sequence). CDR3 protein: CATSKDRERNQPQHF. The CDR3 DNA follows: TGTGCCACCAGCAAGGACAGGGAGCGGAATCAGCCCCAGCATTTT.

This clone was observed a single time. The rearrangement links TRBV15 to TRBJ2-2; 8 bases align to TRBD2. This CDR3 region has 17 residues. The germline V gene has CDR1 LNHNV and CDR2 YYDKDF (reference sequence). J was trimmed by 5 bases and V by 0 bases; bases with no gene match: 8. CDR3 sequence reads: CATSRDSTSGSTGELFF. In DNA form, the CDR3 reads TGTGCCACCAGCAGAGATAGTACTAGCGGAAGTACCGGGGAGCTGTTTTTT.

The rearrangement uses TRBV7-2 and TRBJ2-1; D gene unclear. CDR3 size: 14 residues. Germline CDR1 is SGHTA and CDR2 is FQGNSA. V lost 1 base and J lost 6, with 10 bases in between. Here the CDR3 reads CASSLGGRSNEQFF. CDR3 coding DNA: TGTGCCAGCAGCTTAGGCGGCCGTAGCAATGAGCAGTTCTTC.

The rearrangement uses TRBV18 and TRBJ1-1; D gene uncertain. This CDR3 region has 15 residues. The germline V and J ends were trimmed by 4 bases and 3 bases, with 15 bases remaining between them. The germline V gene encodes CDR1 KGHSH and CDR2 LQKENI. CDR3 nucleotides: TGTGCCAGCTCACAACTCTTTATACCCGACACTGAAGCTTTCTTT. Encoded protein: CASSQLFIPDTEAFF.

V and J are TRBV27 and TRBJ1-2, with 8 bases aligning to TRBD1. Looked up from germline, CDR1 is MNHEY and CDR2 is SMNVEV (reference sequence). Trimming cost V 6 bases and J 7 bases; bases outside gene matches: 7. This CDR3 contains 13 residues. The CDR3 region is CASRRTGLSGYTF. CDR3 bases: TGTGCCAGCAGAAGGACAGGGCTGTCTGGCTACACCTTC.

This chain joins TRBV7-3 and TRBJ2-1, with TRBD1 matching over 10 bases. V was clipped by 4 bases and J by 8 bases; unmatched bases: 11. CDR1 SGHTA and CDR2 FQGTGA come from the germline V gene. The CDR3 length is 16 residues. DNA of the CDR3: TGTGCCAGCAGCTCCTCCACCGGGACAGGGGACGATGAGCAGTTCTTC. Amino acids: CASSSSTGTGDDEQFF.

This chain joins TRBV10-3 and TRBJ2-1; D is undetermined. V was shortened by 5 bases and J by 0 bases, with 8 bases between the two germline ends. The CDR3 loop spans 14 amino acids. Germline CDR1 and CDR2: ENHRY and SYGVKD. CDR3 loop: CAISSQSSYNEQFF. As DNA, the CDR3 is TGTGCCATCAGTAGCCAAAGCTCCTACAATGAGCAGTTCTTC.

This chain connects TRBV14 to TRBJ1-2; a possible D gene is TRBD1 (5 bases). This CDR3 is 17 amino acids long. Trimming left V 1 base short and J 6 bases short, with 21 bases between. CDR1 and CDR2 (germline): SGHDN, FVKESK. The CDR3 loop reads CASSQVGSGGVFNGYTF. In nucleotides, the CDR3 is TGTGCCAGCAGCCAAGTGGGGAGCGGAGGGGTCTTCAATGGCTACACCTTC.

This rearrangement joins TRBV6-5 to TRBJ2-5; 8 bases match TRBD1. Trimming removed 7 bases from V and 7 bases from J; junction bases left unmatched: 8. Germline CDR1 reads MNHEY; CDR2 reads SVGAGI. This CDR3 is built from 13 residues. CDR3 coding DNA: TGTGCCAGCACAGGGGGCAAAAGGGGGACCCAGTACTTC. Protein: CASTGGKRGTQYF.

Written as DNA, the CDR3 is TGTGCCAGCAGGTCCTTGGGAGCCTACGAGCAGTACTTC. Translation gives CASRSLGAYEQYF. The V gene is TRBV27, the J gene TRBJ2-7; maybe TRBD2 (5 bases). V dropped 6 bases and J dropped 2 bases, with 11 bases sitting between them. Germline CDR1 MNHEY, CDR2 SMNVEV (reference sequence). The CDR3 extends over 13 amino acids.

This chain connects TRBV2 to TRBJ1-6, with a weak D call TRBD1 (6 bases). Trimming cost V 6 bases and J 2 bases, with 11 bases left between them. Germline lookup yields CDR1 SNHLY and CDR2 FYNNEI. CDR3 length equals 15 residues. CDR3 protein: CASSGGTTYNSPLHF. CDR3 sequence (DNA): TGTGCCAGCAGCGGGGGGACAACCTATAATTCACCCCTCCACTTT.

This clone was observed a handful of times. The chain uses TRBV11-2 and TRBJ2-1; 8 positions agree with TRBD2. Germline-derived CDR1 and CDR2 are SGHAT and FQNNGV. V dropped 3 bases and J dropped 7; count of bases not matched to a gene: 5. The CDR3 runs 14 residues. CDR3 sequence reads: CASSLVAGLNEQFF. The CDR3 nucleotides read TGTGCCAGCAGCTTGGTAGCGGGGTTAAATGAGCAGTTCTTC.

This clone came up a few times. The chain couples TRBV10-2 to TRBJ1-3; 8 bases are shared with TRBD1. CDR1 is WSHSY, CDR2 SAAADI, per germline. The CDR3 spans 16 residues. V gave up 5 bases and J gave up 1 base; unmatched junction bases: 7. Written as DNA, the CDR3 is TGCGCCAGCAGTCCGGACAGGGCCATTTCTGGAAACACCATATATTTT. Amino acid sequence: CASSPDRAISGNTIYF.

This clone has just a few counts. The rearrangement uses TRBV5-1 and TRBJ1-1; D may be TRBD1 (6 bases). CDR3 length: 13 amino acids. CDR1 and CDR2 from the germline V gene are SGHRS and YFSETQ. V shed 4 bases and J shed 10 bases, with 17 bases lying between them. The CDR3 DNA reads TGCGCCAGCAGCAATGGGGGCTGGGGGTTAGCTTTCTTT. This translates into CASSNGGWGLAFF.

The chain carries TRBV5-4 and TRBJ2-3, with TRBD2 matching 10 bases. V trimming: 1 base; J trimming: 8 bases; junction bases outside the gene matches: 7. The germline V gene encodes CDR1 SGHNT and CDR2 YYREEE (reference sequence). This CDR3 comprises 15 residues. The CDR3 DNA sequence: TGTGCCAGCAGCTTGAGTAGCGGGGGGAGCGGTACGCAGTATTTT. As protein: CASSLSSGGSGTQYF.

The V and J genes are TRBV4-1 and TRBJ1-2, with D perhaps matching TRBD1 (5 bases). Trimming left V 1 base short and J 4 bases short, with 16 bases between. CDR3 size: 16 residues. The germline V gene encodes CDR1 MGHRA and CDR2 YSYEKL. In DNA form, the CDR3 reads TGCGCCAGCAGCCAAGGGGATCGAAGGGGTGGCTATGGCTACACCTTC. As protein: CASSQGDRRGGYGYTF.

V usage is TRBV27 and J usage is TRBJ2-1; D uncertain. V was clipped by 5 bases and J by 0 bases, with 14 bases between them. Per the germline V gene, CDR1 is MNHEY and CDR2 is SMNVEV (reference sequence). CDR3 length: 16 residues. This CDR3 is CASSPRLASSYNEQFF. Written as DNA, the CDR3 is TGTGCCAGCAGTCCGCGACTGGCTAGCTCCTACAATGAGCAGTTCTTC.

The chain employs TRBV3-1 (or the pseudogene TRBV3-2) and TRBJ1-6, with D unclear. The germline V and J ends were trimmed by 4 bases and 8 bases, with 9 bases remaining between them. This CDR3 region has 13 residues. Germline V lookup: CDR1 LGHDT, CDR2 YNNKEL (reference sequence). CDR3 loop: CASSRDPYSPLHF. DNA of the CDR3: TGTGCCAGCAGCCGCGATCCTTATTCACCCCTCCACTTT.

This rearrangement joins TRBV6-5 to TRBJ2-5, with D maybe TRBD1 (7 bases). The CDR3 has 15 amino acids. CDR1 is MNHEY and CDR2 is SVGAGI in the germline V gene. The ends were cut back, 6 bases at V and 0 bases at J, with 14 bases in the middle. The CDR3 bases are TGTGCCAGCAGCCCCAGGGGGGCCGACCAAGAGACCCAGTACTTC. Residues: CASSPRGADQETQYF.

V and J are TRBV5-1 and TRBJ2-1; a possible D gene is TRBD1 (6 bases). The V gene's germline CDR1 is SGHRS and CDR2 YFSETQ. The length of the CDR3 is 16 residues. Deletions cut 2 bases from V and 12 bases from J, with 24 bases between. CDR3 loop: CASSLDPTRTVHGQFF. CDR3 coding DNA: TGCGCCAGCAGCTTAGATCCCACCAGGACAGTCCACGGGCAGTTCTTC.

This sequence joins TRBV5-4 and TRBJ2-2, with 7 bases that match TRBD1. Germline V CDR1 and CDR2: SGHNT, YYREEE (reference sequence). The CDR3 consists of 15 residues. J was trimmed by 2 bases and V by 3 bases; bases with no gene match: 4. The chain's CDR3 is CASSYGTVNTGELFF. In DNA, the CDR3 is TGTGCCAGCAGCTATGGGACAGTAAACACCGGGGAGCTGTTTTTT.

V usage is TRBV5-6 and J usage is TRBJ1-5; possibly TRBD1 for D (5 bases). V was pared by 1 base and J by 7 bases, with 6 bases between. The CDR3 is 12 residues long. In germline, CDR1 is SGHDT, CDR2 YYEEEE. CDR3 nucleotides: TGTGCCAGCAGCTTGCGGGGGCAGCCCCAGCATTTT. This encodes CASSLRGQPQHF.

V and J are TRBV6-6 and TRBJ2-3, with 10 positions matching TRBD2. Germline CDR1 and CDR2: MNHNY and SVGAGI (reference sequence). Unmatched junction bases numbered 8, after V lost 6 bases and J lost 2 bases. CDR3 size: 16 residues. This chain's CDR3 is CASSGTSGIDTDTQYF. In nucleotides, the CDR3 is TGTGCCAGCAGCGGAACTAGCGGGATTGACACAGATACGCAGTATTTT.

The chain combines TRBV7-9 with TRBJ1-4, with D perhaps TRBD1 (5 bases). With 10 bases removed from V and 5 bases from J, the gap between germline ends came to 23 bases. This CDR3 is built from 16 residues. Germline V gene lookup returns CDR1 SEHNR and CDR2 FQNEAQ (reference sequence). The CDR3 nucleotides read TGTGCCACCAGACAAGGCAGGGTCCGGGGGAATGAAAAACTGTTTTTT. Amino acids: CATRQGRVRGNEKLFF.

The CDR3 spells CSVRSPQGAYGYTF. Written as DNA, the CDR3 is TGCAGCGTTCGAAGCCCACAGGGGGCGTATGGCTACACCTTC. This sequence joins TRBV29-1 and TRBJ1-2; 9 bases fit TRBD1. Trimming took 5 bases from V and 5 from J; bases not matched to a gene: 9. CDR3 size: 14 residues. Germline V gene data show CDR1 as SQVTM and CDR2 as ANQGSEA.

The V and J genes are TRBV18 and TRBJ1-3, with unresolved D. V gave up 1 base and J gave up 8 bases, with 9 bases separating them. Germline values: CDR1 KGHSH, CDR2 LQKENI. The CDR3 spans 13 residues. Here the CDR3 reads CASSPLPLYTIYF. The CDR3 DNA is TGTGCCAGCTCACCACTTCCTCTATACACCATATATTTT.